In this sample, the clone carrying this TCR beta chain turned up a few times. Its antigen is currently unknown. The sample comes from a study of CD8 T cells in ankylosing spondylitis. TCRdb re-called the 5' RACE reads through MiXCR, storing one row per CDR3 protein. The sample shows 200,000 to 300,000 distinct CDR3 sequences, around a tenth of them seen only once. The V end lost 2 bases, the J end lost 0 bases, and 3 bases lay between the germline ends. From germline, CDR1 is SGHNT and CDR2 YENEEA. The CDR3 contains 13 residues. Overall study findings and caveats: Clones linked to the disease showed a CD8+ phenotype. They occurred at relatively low frequencies in peripheral blood.

The sample consisted of blood, either unsorted or a sorted T cell fraction (not recorded which). The gene calls are TRBV11-3 and TRBJ2-3; D unclear. This TCR derives from a male donor with ankylosing spondylitis or in good health (not recorded which). CDR3 DNA: TGTGCCAGCAGCTTACACAGCACAGATACGCAGTATTTT. Translated, it gives CASSLHSTDTQYF.